This T cell receptor beta chain is from a study of T cell responses to AZD1222 COVID-19 vaccine. Study findings and constraints: There were repertoire samples only from the period after the peak T cell response.

Germline V lookup: CDR1 SQVTM, CDR2 ANQGSEA. V was cut by 0 bases and J by 7 bases, with 21 bases left in between. CDR3 length equals 16 residues. As to this clone: The antigen remains undetermined.

The protocol was immunoSEQ multiplex PCR, while the TCRdb copy is restricted to in-frame clones and leaves out a portion. The profile shows 90,000 to 100,000 clones, 85% to 90% of them singletons. The chain uses TRBV29-1 and TRBJ1-1, with D tentatively TRBD1 (6 bases). This receptor was taken from an adult in good health. The source was peripheral blood, collected on day 0 of AZD1222 vaccination. CDR3 protein: CSVEDSYLGQGIEAFF. The DNA for the CDR3 is TGCAGCGTTGAAGATTCATATTTGGGACAAGGGATTGAAGCTTTCTTT.